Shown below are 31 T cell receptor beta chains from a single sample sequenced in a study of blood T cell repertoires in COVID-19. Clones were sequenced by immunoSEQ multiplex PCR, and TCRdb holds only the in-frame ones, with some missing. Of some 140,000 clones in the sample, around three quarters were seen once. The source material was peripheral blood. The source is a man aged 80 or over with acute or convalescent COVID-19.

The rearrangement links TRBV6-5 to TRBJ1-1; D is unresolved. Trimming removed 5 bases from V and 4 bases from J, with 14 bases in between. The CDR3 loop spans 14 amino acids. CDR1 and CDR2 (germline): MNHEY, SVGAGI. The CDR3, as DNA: TGTGCCAGCAGTATCACACAAGTCGCCACTGAAGCTTTCTTT. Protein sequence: CASSITQVATEAFF.

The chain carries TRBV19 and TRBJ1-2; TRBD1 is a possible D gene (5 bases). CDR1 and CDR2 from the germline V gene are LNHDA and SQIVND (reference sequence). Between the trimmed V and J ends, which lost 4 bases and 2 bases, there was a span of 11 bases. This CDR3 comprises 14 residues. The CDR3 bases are TGTGCCAGTAGTACCAGGGTTTCCAACTATGGCTACACCTTC. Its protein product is CASSTRVSNYGYTF.

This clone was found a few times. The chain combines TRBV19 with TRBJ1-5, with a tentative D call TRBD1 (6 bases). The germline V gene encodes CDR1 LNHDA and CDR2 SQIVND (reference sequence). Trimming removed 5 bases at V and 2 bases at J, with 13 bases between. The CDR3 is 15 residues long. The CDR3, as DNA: TGTGCCAGTAGTGCCTCAGGGGTCGGCAATCAGCCCCAGCATTTT. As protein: CASSASGVGNQPQHF. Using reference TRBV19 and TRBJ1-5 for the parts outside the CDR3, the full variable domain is DGGITQSPKYLFRKEGQNVTLSCEQNLNHDAMYWYRQDPGQGLRLIYYSQIVNDFQKGDIAEGYSVSREKKESFPLTVTSAQKNPTAFYLCASSASGVGNQPQHFGDGTRLSIL.

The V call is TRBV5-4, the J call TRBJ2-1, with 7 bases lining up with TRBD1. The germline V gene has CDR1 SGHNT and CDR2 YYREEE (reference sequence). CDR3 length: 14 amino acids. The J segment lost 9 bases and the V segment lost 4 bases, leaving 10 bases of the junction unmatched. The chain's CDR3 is CASSKPTGAGEQFF. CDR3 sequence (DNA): TGTGCCAGCAGCAAACCTACAGGGGCTGGTGAGCAGTTCTTC.

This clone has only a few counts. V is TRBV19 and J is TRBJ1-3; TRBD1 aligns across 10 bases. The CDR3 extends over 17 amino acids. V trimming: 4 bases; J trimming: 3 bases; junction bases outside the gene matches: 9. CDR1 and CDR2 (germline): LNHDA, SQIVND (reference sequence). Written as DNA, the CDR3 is TGTGCCAGTAGTAATACACCGGGACAGGGGATTGGAAACACCATATATTTT. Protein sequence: CASSNTPGQGIGNTIYF.

The CDR3 sequence is CASSSLGQFSGANVLTF. CDR3 DNA sequence: TGTGCCAGCAGTTCCCTGGGACAGTTTTCTGGGGCCAACGTCCTGACTTTC. The J gene is TRBJ2-6, the V gene TRBV7-6, with 7 bases fitting TRBD1. The V segment lost 6 bases and the J segment 1 base; nucleotides outside the gene matches: 9. Germline CDR1 is SGHVS and CDR2 is FNYEAQ. CDR3 length equals 17 residues.

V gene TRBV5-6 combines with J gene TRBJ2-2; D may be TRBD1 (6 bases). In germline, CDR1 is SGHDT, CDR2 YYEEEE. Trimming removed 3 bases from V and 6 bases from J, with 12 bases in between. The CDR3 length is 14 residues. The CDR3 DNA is TGTGCCAGCAGCTGGGGGACATCATCCGGGGAGCTGTTTTTT. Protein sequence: CASSWGTSSGELFF.

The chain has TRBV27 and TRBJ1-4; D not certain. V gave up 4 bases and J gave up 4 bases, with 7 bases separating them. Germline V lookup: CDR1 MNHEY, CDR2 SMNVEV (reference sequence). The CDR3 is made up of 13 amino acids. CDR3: CASSSSYNEKLFF. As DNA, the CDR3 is TGTGCCAGCAGTTCCAGTTATAATGAAAAACTGTTTTTT.

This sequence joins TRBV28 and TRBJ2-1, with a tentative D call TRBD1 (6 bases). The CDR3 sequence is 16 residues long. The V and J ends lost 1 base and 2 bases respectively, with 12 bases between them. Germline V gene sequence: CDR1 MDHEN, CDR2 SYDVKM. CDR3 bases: TGTGCCAGCAGTTTATTTCAGGGGCTAGCCTACAATGAGCAGTTCTTC. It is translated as CASSLFQGLAYNEQFF.

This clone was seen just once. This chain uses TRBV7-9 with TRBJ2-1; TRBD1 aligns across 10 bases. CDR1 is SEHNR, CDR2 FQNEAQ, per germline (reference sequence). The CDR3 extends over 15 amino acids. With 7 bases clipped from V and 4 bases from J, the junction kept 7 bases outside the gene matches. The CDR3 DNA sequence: TGTGCCAGCACCCTAGGACAGGGGGAATACAATGAGCAGTTCTTC. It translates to CASTLGQGEYNEQFF.

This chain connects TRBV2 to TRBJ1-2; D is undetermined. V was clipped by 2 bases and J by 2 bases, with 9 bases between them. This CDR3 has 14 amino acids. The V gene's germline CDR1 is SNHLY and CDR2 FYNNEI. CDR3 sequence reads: CASSERSANYGYTF. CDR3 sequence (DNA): TGTGCCAGCAGTGAACGCAGCGCCAACTATGGCTACACCTTC.

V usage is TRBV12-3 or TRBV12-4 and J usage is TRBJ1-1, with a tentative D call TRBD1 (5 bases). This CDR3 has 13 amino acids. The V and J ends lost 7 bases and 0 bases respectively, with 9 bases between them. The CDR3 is CASNRGMNTEAFF. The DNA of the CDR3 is TGTGCCAGCAACCGGGGGATGAACACTGAAGCTTTCTTT.

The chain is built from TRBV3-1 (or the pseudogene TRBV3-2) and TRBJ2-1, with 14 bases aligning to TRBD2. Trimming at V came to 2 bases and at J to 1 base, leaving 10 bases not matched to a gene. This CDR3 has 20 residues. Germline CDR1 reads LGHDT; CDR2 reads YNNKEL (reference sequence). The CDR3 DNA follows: TGTGCCAGCAGCCAACGCACGACTAGCGGGGGGGTTCGGTCCTACAATGAGCAGTTCTTC. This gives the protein CASSQRTTSGGVRSYNEQFF.

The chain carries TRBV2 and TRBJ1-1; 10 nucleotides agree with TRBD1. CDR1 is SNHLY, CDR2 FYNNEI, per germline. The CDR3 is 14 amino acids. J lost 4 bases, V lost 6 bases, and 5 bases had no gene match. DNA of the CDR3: TGTGCCAGCAGGAACAGACAGGGGGCCACTGAAGCTTTCTTT. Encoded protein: CASRNRQGATEAFF.

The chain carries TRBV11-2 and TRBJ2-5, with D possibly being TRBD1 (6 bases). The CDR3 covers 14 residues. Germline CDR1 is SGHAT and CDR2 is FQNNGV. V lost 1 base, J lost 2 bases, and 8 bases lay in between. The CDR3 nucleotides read TGTGCCAGCAGCTTAGTTCAGGGGCAAGAGACCCAGTACTTC. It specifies CASSLVQGQETQYF.

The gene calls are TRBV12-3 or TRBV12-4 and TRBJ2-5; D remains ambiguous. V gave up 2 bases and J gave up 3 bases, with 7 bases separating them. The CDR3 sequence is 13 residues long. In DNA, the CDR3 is TGTGCCAGCAGTTTAAATGCGGAAGAGACCCAGTACTTC. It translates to CASSLNAEETQYF.

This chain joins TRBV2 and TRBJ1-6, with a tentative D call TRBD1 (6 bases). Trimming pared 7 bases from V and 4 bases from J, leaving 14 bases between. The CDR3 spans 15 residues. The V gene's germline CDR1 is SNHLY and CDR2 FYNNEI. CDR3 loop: CASKRTESYNSPLHF. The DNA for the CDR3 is TGTGCCAGCAAGAGGACAGAGTCTTATAATTCACCCCTCCACTTT.

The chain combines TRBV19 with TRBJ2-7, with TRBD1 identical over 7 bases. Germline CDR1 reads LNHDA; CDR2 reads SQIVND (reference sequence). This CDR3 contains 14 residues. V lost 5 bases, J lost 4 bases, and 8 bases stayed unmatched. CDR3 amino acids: CASSPTGQGYEQYF. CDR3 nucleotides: TGTGCCAGTAGTCCGACAGGGCAGGGATACGAGCAGTACTTC.

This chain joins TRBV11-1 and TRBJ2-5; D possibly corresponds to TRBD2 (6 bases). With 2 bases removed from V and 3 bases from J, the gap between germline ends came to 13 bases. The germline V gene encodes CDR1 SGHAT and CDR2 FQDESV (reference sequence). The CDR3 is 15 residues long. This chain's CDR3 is CASSLPGGTEETQYF. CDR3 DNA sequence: TGTGCCAGCAGCTTACCTGGAGGGACCGAAGAGACCCAGTACTTC.

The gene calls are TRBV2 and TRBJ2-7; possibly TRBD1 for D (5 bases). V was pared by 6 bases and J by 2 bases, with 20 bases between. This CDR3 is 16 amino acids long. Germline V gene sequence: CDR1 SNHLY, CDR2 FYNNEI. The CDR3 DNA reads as TGTGCCAGCAGGCTGACAGCCTTTCCGGCCCCCTACGAGCAGTACTTC. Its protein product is CASRLTAFPAPYEQYF. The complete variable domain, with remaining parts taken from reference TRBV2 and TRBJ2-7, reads EPEVTQTPSHQVTQMGQEVILRCVPISNHLYFYWYRQILGQKVEFLVSFYNNEISEKSEIFDDQFSVERPDGSNFTLKIRSTKLEDSAMYFCASRLTAFPAPYEQYFGPGTRLTVT.

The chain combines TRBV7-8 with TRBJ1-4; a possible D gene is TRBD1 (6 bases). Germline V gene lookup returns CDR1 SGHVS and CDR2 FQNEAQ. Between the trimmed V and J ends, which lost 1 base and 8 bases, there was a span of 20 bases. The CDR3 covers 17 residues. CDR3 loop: CASSLVQGGPSQEKLFF. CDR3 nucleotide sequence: TGTGCCAGCAGCTTAGTACAGGGTGGCCCGTCACAGGAAAAACTGTTTTTT.

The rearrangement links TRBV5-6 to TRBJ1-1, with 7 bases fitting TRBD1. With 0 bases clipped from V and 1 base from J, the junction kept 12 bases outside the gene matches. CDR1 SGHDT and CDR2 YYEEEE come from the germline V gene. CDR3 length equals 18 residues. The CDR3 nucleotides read TGTGCCAGCAGCTTGGCCCGACAGGGAAGGTTTGGGAACACTGAAGCTTTCTTT. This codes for CASSLARQGRFGNTEAFF.

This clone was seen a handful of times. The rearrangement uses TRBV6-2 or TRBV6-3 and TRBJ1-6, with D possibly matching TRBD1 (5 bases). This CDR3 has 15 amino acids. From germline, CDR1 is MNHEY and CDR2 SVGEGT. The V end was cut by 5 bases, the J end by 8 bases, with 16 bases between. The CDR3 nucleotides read TGTGCCAGCAGTCCACCGGGCGACAGATATTCACCCCTCCACTTT. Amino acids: CASSPPGDRYSPLHF.

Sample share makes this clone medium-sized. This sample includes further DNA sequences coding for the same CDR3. The CDR3 is CASSDRLNTEAFF. The CDR3 nucleotides are TGTGCCAGTAGCGACAGGCTGAACACTGAAGCTTTCTTT. V is TRBV19 and J is TRBJ1-1, with a tentative D call TRBD1 (6 bases). This CDR3 has 13 residues. Germline V gives CDR1 LNHDA, CDR2 SQIVND (reference sequence). Trimming removed 6 bases from V and 0 bases from J, with 8 bases in between.

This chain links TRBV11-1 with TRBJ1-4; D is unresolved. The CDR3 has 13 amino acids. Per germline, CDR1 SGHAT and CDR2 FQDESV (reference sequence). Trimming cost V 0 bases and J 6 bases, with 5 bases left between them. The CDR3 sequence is CASSLARDEKLFF. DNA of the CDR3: TGTGCCAGCAGCTTAGCGCGGGATGAAAAACTGTTTTTT. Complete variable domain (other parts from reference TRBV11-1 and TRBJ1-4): EAEVAQSPRYKITEKSQAVAFWCDPISGHATLYWYRQILGQGPELLVQFQDESVVDDSQLPKDRFSAERLKGVDSTLKIQPAELGDSAMYLCASSLARDEKLFFGSGTQLSVL.

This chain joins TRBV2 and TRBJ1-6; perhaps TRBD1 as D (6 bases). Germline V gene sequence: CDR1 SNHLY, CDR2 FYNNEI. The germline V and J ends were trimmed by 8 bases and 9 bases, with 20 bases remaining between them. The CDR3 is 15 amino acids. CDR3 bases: TGTGCCAGCCAAAAGCCGACAGGAGTTGGTTCACCCCTCCACTTT. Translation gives CASQKPTGVGSPLHF. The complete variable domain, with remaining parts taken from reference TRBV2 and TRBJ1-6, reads EPEVTQTPSHQVTQMGQEVILRCVPISNHLYFYWYRQILGQKVEFLVSFYNNEISEKSEIFDDQFSVERPDGSNFTLKIRSTKLEDSAMYFCASQKPTGVGSPLHFGNGTRLTVT.

CDR3 region: CATSAQETQYF. The CDR3 DNA sequence: TGTGCCACCAGCGCGCAAGAGACCCAGTACTTC. The chain combines TRBV15 with TRBJ2-5; D gene unclear. CDR1 LNHNV and CDR2 YYDKDF come from the germline V gene (reference sequence). V was shortened by 5 bases and J by 2 bases, with 3 bases between the two germline ends. The CDR3 is 11 amino acids.

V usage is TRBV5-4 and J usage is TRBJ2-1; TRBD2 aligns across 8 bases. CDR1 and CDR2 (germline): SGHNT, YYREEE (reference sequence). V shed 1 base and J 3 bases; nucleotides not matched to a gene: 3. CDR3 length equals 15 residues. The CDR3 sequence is CASSLKGLDYNEQFF. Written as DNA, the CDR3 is TGTGCCAGCAGCTTGAAGGGACTAGACTACAATGAGCAGTTCTTC.

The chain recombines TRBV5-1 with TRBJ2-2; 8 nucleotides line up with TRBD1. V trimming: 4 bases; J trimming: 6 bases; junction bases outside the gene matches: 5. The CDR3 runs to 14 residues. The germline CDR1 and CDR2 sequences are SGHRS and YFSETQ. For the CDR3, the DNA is TGCGCCAGCAGCGCCACAGGGGGAGCCGGGGAGCTGTTTTTT. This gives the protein CASSATGGAGELFF.

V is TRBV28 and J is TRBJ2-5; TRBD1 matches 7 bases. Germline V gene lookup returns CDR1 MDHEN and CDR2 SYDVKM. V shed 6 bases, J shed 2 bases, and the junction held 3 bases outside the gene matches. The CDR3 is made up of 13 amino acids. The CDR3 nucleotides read TGTGCCAGCAGCTCGGGACAGCAAGAGACCCAGTACTTC. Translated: CASSSGQQETQYF. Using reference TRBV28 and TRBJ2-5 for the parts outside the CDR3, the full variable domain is DVKVTQSSRYLVKRTGEKVFLECVQDMDHENMFWYRQDPGLGLRLIYFSYDVKMKEKGDIPEGYSVSREKKERFSLILESASTNQTSMYLCASSSGQQETQYFGPGTRLLVL.

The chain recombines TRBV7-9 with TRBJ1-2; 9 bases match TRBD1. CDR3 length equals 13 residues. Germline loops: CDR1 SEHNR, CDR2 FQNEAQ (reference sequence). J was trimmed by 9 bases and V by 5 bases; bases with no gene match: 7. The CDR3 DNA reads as TGTGCCAGCAGCCGACAGGGGGGCGGGAGCTACACCTTC. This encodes CASSRQGGGSYTF.